Below are 4 T cell receptor beta chains sequenced from a single sample in a study of cytomegalovirus exposure and HLA in healthy donors. The PCR contained 60 Vbeta and 13 Jbeta primers. Libraries were prepared by immunoSEQ multiplex PCR; TCRdb keeps only in-frame clonotypes and omits some of them. The table lists some 180,000 clones, roughly three quarters of them singletons. Sequences were obtained from PBMCs. The receptors derive from a male donor in good health and CMV-seronegative.

This clone was seen just once. The CDR3 region has the DNA TGTGCCAGCTCACCACGGGGCGGGGGGGCCCCAGATACGCAGTATTTT. Amino acid sequence: CASSPRGGGAPDTQYF. The chain links TRBV18 to TRBJ2-3; 9 nucleotides align to TRBD2. Germline V gives CDR1 KGHSH, CDR2 LQKENI. This CDR3 contains 16 residues. V shed 1 base and J 4 bases; nucleotides not matched to a gene: 6. The full variable domain, with the rest looked up from reference TRBV18 and TRBJ2-3, is NAGVMQNPRHLVRRRGQEARLRCSPMKGHSHVYWYRQLPEEGLKFMVYLQKENIIDESGMPKERFSAEFPKEGPSILRIQQVVRGDSAAYFCASSPRGGGAPDTQYFGPGTRLTVL.

The J gene is TRBJ1-5, the V gene TRBV28; 9 bases are a match to TRBD1. V shed 3 bases and J 4 bases; nucleotides not matched to a gene: 4. Germline-derived CDR1 and CDR2 are MDHEN and SYDVKM. The CDR3 runs to 15 residues. CDR3: CASSFFGTGNQPQHF. In nucleotides, the CDR3 is TGTGCCAGCAGTTTCTTCGGGACAGGGAATCAGCCCCAGCATTTT.

The genes are TRBV5-1 and TRBJ2-7, with 7 positions matching TRBD1. There are 15 residues in the CDR3. Germline lookup yields CDR1 SGHRS and CDR2 YFSETQ. Losses at the gene ends were 3 bases for V and 1 base for J; bases not matched to a gene: 7. CDR3 nucleotide sequence: TGCGCCAGCAGCTCTAGGGCAGGGGGTTCCTACGAGCAGTACTTC. Amino acids: CASSSRAGGSYEQYF.

V gene TRBV7-9 combines with J gene TRBJ2-1; a possible D gene is TRBD1 (5 bases). V lost 5 bases and J lost 6, with 17 bases in between. The CDR3 is 15 amino acids. CDR1 and CDR2 from the germline V gene are SEHNR and FQNEAQ (reference sequence). For the CDR3, the DNA is TGTGCCAGCAGCCCCAGATACAGGCTGATCAATGAGCAGTTCTTC. Translating gives CASSPRYRLINEQFF.